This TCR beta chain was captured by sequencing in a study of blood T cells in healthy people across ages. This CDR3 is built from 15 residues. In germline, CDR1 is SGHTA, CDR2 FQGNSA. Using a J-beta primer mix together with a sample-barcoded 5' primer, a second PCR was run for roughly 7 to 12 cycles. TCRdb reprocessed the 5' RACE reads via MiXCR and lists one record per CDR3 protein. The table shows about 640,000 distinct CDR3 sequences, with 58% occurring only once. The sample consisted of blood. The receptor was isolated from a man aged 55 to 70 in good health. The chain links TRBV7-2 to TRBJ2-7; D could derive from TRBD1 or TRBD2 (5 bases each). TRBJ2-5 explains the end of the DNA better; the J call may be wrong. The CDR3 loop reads CASSLNWGNQETQYF. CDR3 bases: TGTGCCAGCAGCTTGAATTGGGGGAACCAAGAGACCCAGTACTTC.